The 27 T cell receptor beta chains in this list originate from one sample, sequenced in a study of CD8+ T cells in alopecia areata. The authors extracted RNA and reverse transcribed it into cDNA as the sequencing template. Data came from immunoSEQ multiplex PCR; TCRdb stores just in-frame clones and leaves some out. Of around 100,000 clones in the sample, roughly 50% are singletons; the top ten hold approximately 3.6%. Specified treatment: oral pan-JAK inhibitor, 5-10 mg twice daily. The sequenced sample was CD4+ T cells sorted from blood, obtained at week 24, from a patient treated with tofacitinib. The receptors were gathered from a human donor with alopecia areata.

The chain has TRBV18 and TRBJ2-1; no reliable D call. With 2 bases removed from V and 5 bases from J, the gap between germline ends came to 4 bases. The CDR3 is 12 residues long. Per the germline V gene, CDR1 is KGHSH and CDR2 is LQKENI. The CDR3 nucleotides are TGTGCCAGCTCACCAACGGACAATGAGCAGTTCTTC. Its translation is CASSPTDNEQFF.

This chain uses TRBV29-1 with TRBJ1-5; no firm D call. V gave up 4 bases and J gave up 5 bases, with 15 bases separating them. CDR1 and CDR2 (germline): SQVTM, ANQGSEA. This CDR3 region has 14 residues. The CDR3 loop is CSVVSGSSDQPQHF. The CDR3 nucleotides are TGCAGCGTTGTCAGTGGGAGCAGCGATCAGCCCCAGCATTTT.

Only a few counts were recorded for this clone. The chain couples TRBV7-8 to TRBJ2-1; TRBD1 might be the D (5 bases). V was clipped by 4 bases and J by 6 bases, with 16 bases between them. In germline, CDR1 is SGHVS, CDR2 FQNEAQ. This CDR3 contains 15 residues. The CDR3 DNA is TGTGCCAGCAGCTATCTCCAGGGTATTGGCAATGAGCAGTTCTTC. Protein sequence: CASSYLQGIGNEQFF.

V is TRBV11-2 and J is TRBJ1-1; D call uncertain. CDR3 length: 16 residues. Between the trimmed V and J ends, which lost 1 base and 3 bases, there was a span of 15 bases. Germline CDR1 and CDR2: SGHAT and FQNNGV. The CDR3 nucleotides are TGTGCCAGCAGCTTAGGGCCAGCCATGATATACACTGAAGCTTTCTTT. This translates into CASSLGPAMIYTEAFF.

V usage is TRBV7-2 and J usage is TRBJ2-1; the match to TRBD2 covers 10 bases. The CDR3 spans 17 residues. The V gene end was trimmed by 6 bases and the J gene end by 3 bases; junction bases not matched to a gene: 11. Per germline, CDR1 SGHTA and CDR2 FQGNSA. CDR3 protein: CASSRKGLAGDYNEQFF. The CDR3 DNA reads as TGTGCCAGCAGTCGTAAAGGGCTAGCGGGGGACTACAATGAGCAGTTCTTC.

V gene TRBV25-1 combines with J gene TRBJ1-2, with D perhaps matching TRBD1 (5 bases). V was shortened by 7 bases and J by 4 bases, with 13 bases between the two germline ends. Germline-derived CDR1 and CDR2 are MGHDK and SYGVNS. CDR3 length: 13 residues. The CDR3 loop is CASKGLLGYGYTF. CDR3 DNA sequence: TGTGCCAGCAAGGGGCTGTTGGGCTATGGCTACACCTTC.

V is TRBV5-1 and J is TRBJ2-3, with D hard to call. Germline lookup yields CDR1 SGHRS and CDR2 YFSETQ. Deletions cut 4 bases from V and 4 bases from J, with 13 bases between. CDR3 size: 14 residues. DNA of the CDR3: TGCGCCAGCAGCCCTCGGGTCCCCCCAGATACGCAGTATTTT. Translating it yields CASSPRVPPDTQYF.

In regard to this clone: Other DNA sequences in the same sample also yield this CDR3. V gene TRBV7-2 combines with J gene TRBJ2-5; 13 nucleotides agree with TRBD2. V gave up 5 bases and J gave up 0 bases; unmatched junction bases: 3. CDR1 is SGHTA, CDR2 FQGNSA, per germline. The CDR3 length is 16 residues. The CDR3 spells CASSRGLAGDQETQYF. The CDR3 DNA sequence: TGTGCCAGCAGCCGAGGACTAGCGGGGGACCAAGAGACCCAGTACTTC.

The rearrangement links TRBV5-6 to TRBJ2-7; D is undetermined. The CDR3 totals 12 residues. V was cut by 1 base and J by 4 bases, with 6 bases left in between. Germline V gene sequence: CDR1 SGHDT, CDR2 YYEEEE. As DNA, the CDR3 is TGTGCCAGCAGCTTGATGGGGTACGAGCAGTACTTC. It yields the protein CASSLMGYEQYF.

The genes are TRBV5-1 and TRBJ2-1; D call uncertain. Germline values: CDR1 SGHRS, CDR2 YFSETQ. The CDR3 is 11 amino acids. The V end lost 0 bases, the J end lost 9 bases, and 4 bases lay between the germline ends. The CDR3 loop is CASSLESEQFF. The CDR3 nucleotides are TGCGCCAGCAGCTTGGAGAGTGAGCAGTTCTTC.

The chain carries TRBV19 and TRBJ1-1; D is unresolved. There are 15 residues in the CDR3. Per the germline V gene, CDR1 is LNHDA and CDR2 is SQIVND (reference sequence). Trimming cost V 6 bases and J 0 bases, with 14 bases left between them. This chain's CDR3 is CASSYPKNLNTEAFF. The CDR3 nucleotides read TGTGCCAGTAGCTACCCGAAGAACTTGAACACTGAAGCTTTCTTT. Together with reference TRBV19 and TRBJ1-1, the CDR3 gives the full variable domain: DGGITQSPKYLFRKEGQNVTLSCEQNLNHDAMYWYRQDPGQGLRLIYYSQIVNDFQKGDIAEGYSVSREKKESFPLTVTSAQKNPTAFYLCASSYPKNLNTEAFFGQGTRLTVV.

This chain connects TRBV6-4 to TRBJ2-7, with D perhaps assigned TRBD1 or TRBD2 (5 bases each). With 8 bases removed from V and 3 bases from J, the gap between germline ends came to 14 bases. Germline assignment: CDR1 MRHNA and CDR2 SNTAGT. The CDR3 has 13 amino acids. The CDR3 reads CASHRDGGYEQYF. The CDR3 DNA reads as TGTGCCAGCCACCGGGACGGAGGCTACGAGCAGTACTTC.

The rearrangement uses TRBV29-1 and TRBJ2-6; D is undetermined. The germline V and J ends were trimmed by 5 bases and 0 bases, with 8 bases remaining between them. This CDR3 contains 14 residues. From germline, CDR1 is SQVTM and CDR2 ANQGSEA. CDR3 nucleotides: TGCAGCGTTCTCCACCCCTCTGGGGCCAACGTCCTGACTTTC. Translating gives CSVLHPSGANVLTF.

V is TRBV25-1 and J is TRBJ2-4; 9 bases align to TRBD1. V lost 8 bases and J lost 6; bases outside the gene matches: 8. The germline V gene has CDR1 MGHDK and CDR2 SYGVNS. The CDR3 contains 14 residues. CDR3 protein: CASAPPGQGNIQYF. DNA of the CDR3: TGTGCCAGCGCTCCGCCGGGACAGGGAAACATTCAGTACTTC.

The chain uses TRBV29-1 and TRBJ1-2; D remains unclear. CDR3 length equals 11 residues. The V and J ends lost 0 bases and 13 bases respectively, with 12 bases between them. Germline V gene lookup returns CDR1 SQVTM and CDR2 ANQGSEA. The CDR3 nucleotides are TGCAGCGTTGAAGATCTGGCAGTTCGCACCTTC. Translated: CSVEDLAVRTF.

J is TRBJ1-6 and V is TRBV11-3; unclear D gene. From germline, CDR1 is SGHNT and CDR2 YENEEA. V was cut by 0 bases and J by 7 bases, with 1 base left in between. The CDR3 is 12 residues long. CDR3 loop: CASSLENSPLHF. DNA of the CDR3: TGTGCCAGCAGCTTAGAGAATTCACCCCTCCACTTT.

This chain connects TRBV4-1 to TRBJ1-4; possibly TRBD1 for D (6 bases). Trimming shortened V by 2 bases and J by 5 bases, and 21 bases separated the two germline ends. Germline CDR1 reads MGHRA; CDR2 reads YSYEKL. This CDR3 is 18 amino acids long. Written as DNA, the CDR3 is TGCGCCAGCAGCCAACGCAGGGCACAACAGGGAGGCAATGAAAAACTGTTTTTT. Protein product: CASSQRRAQQGGNEKLFF.

The genes are TRBV9 and TRBJ2-6; D is uncertain. Trimming shortened V by 0 bases and J by 0 bases, and 7 bases separated the two germline ends. Germline CDR1 and CDR2: SGDLS and YYNGEE. The CDR3 spans 16 residues. The CDR3: CASSVAPLSGANVLTF. The CDR3 region has the DNA TGTGCCAGCAGCGTAGCTCCGCTCTCTGGGGCCAACGTCCTGACTTTC. Together with reference TRBV9 and TRBJ2-6, the CDR3 gives the full variable domain: DSGVTQTPKHLITATGQRVTLRCSPRSGDLSVYWYQQSLDQGLQFLIQYYNGEERAKGNILERFSAQQFPDLHSELNLSSLELGDSALYFCASSVAPLSGANVLTFGAGSRLTVL.

V usage is TRBV15 and J usage is TRBJ2-7; TRBD2 is a possible D gene (5 bases). Germline values: CDR1 LNHNV, CDR2 YYDKDF (reference sequence). Trimming pared 0 bases from V and 7 bases from J, leaving 16 bases between. The CDR3 consists of 15 residues. DNA of the CDR3: TGTGCCACCAGCAGAGACCTCGCGAGGCCGGGGGAGCAGTACTTC. This gives the protein CATSRDLARPGEQYF.

Only a few counts were recorded for this clone. V gene TRBV10-3 combines with J gene TRBJ2-5; D perhaps matches TRBD1 (5 bases). The CDR3 loop spans 12 amino acids. Germline V CDR1 and CDR2: ENHRY, SYGVKD. The V and J ends lost 8 bases and 1 base respectively, with 8 bases between them. Written as DNA, the CDR3 is TGTGCCATCGGGGCAGCCCAAGAGACCCAGTACTTC. Translating it yields CAIGAAQETQYF.

This clone was counted a few times. The chain has TRBV4-2 and TRBJ2-2; D is uncertain. Germline CDR1 and CDR2: LGHNA and YNFKEQ. CDR3 size: 14 residues. V lost 0 bases, J lost 3 bases, and 5 bases lay in between. The CDR3 sequence: CASSQELDTGELFF. Written as DNA, the CDR3 is TGTGCCAGCAGCCAAGAGTTGGACACCGGGGAGCTGTTTTTT.

The V and J genes are TRBV14 and TRBJ2-1; 7 positions agree with TRBD1. CDR3 length: 15 residues. V lost 3 bases and J lost 2; bases outside the gene matches: 4. Germline-derived CDR1 and CDR2 are SGHDN and FVKESK. CDR3 residues: CASSQRQGAYNEQFF. The CDR3 DNA reads as TGTGCCAGCAGCCAGAGACAGGGAGCCTACAATGAGCAGTTCTTC. The entire variable domain, with the rest obtained from reference TRBV14 and TRBJ2-1, is as follows: EAGVTQFPSHSVIEKGQTVTLRCDPISGHDNLYWYRRVMGKEIKFLLHFVKESKQDESGMPNNRFLAERTGGTYSTLKVQPAELEDSGVYFCASSQRQGAYNEQFFGPGTRLTVL.

The chain has TRBV4-3 and TRBJ2-1; D not resolved. The germline V gene encodes CDR1 LGHNA and CDR2 YSLEER. This CDR3 contains 13 residues. Trimming removed 0 bases at V and 6 bases at J, with 6 bases between. The DNA for the CDR3 is TGCGCCAGCAGCCAAGATCGACCCAATGAGCAGTTCTTC. This translates into CASSQDRPNEQFF.

This clone has a handful of counts. An end of the junction differs from the germline gene, which may be a read error. The rearrangement links TRBV6-6 to TRBJ1-2; TRBD1 aligns across 9 bases. The germline gives CDR1 MNHNY, CDR2 SVGAGI (reference sequence). This CDR3 is 13 amino acids long. The CDR3 region is CASSDDSQGAGVF. In DNA form, the CDR3 reads TGTGCCAGCAGTGACGACTCACAGGGGGCAGGAGTCTTC.

The table lists this clone with a count of one. The chain employs TRBV30 and TRBJ2-1; D is perhaps TRBD1 (5 bases). Germline-derived CDR1 and CDR2 are GTSNPN and SVGIG (reference sequence). The CDR3 contains 13 residues. V was trimmed by 2 bases and J by 3 bases, leaving 8 bases between them. Here the CDR3 reads CAWSMTDYNEQFF. The CDR3 coding sequence is TGTGCCTGGAGTATGACAGACTACAATGAGCAGTTCTTC. Looking up the rest from reference TRBV30 and TRBJ2-1 gives the full variable domain: SQTIHQWPATLVQPVGSPLSLECTVEGTSNPNLYWYRQAAGRGLQLLFYSVGIGQISSEVPQNLSASRPQDRQFILSSKKLLLSDSGFYLCAWSMTDYNEQFFGPGTRLTVL.

J is TRBJ1-5 and V is TRBV19, with TRBD1 matching 9 bases. The V segment lost 6 bases and the J segment 4 bases; nucleotides outside the gene matches: 7. There are 15 residues in the CDR3. CDR1 and CDR2 from the germline V gene are LNHDA and SQIVND (reference sequence). The CDR3 region is CASSYDGTGNQPQHF. DNA of the CDR3: TGTGCCAGTAGCTACGATGGGACAGGGAATCAGCCCCAGCATTTT.

V gene TRBV29-1 combines with J gene TRBJ1-2; tentative D call: TRBD1 (5 bases). The CDR3 has 12 amino acids. V was clipped by 4 bases and J by 4 bases, with 10 bases between them. Germline lookup yields CDR1 SQVTM and CDR2 ANQGSEA. The CDR3 region has the DNA TGCAGCGTTGCCGCAGGGCGCTATGGCTACACCTTC. Residues: CSVAAGRYGYTF.